This T cell receptor (beta chain) is drawn from a study of cytomegalovirus exposure and HLA in healthy donors. The CDR3 length is 19 residues. Per the germline V gene, CDR1 is KGHSH and CDR2 is LQKENI. The V gene lost 2 bases and the J gene lost 1 base, with 20 bases spanning the gap. Study conclusions and caveats: Sequencing probably produced one cluster of sequence variants that were highly shared. After further analysis at a later stage, 16,951 TCR beta sequences were associated with HLA alleles at 0.05 false discovery rate. A few CMV-associated chains proved CMV antigen-specific in vitro.

PCR was performed using 60 Vbeta and 13 Jbeta primers. The method was immunoSEQ multiplex PCR; TCRdb's version includes in-frame clones alone and lacks a portion of them. Its table records more than 90,000 clones. Comment on this clone: Its antigen is not known.

Sequenced input: PBMCs. V gene TRBV18 combines with J gene TRBJ2-2, with D possibly TRBD2 on 6 matching bases. The clonotype was recovered from a man aged 25 to 40 in good health and CMV-seronegative. The CDR3 nucleotides are TGTGCCAGCTCACCAGACTGGACCCCCGGGAGAGGGAACACCGGGGAGCTGTTTTTT. Protein sequence: CASSPDWTPGRGNTGELFF.